These 14 T cell receptor beta chains were sequenced from one sample in a study of beta chain features in type 1 diabetes (dated by TCRdb to 2016 to 2018). Study-wide findings and limitations: A moderate but significant shortening of TCRB CDR3 length was observed in type 1 diabetes patients in all four CD4+ subsets.

Receptor amplification or capture employed the immunoSEQ multiplex PCR assay. The entire amount of isolated RNA was reverse transcribed using the High Capacity cDNA Reverse Transcription Kit, so the sequenced TCRB transcripts were expressed ones. TCRdb obtained this table from immuneACCESS and retained in-frame rearrangements with V and J assigned. These tables miss some clones; where compared with another copy, unresolved V genes account for less than half of the shortfall, and the remainder is unexplained. For this sample there are roughly 260,000 clones; roughly 22% appear just once. Together, the top ten hold around 0.03% of the sample. No antigen has been assigned to these receptors. Sequenced material: naive CD4+ T cells from blood. The sample's cell subset or site label, decoded: true naive CD4+ T cells. The origin of the receptors is a woman aged 40-49 years with type 1 diabetes.

V and J are TRBV6-5 and TRBJ1-2, with a weak D call TRBD1 (6 bases). The CDR3 consists of 14 residues. Germline V CDR1 and CDR2: MNHEY, SVGAGI. Between the trimmed V and J ends, which lost 7 bases and 6 bases, there was a span of 18 bases. The DNA for the CDR3 is TGTGCCAGCAAGGGGGTATCTAAGGGGCATGGCTACACCTTC. It encodes CASKGVSKGHGYTF.

This clone came up a few times. The J gene is TRBJ2-2, the V gene TRBV19; tentatively, D is TRBD1 (5 bases). Trimming removed 4 bases at V and 6 bases at J, with 18 bases between. The CDR3 covers 16 residues. Germline-derived CDR1 and CDR2 are LNHDA and SQIVND (reference sequence). The CDR3 nucleotides are TGTGCCAGTAGTACTGTGGCGCAGGGTCGGGCCGGGGAGCTGTTTTTT. Translated, it gives CASSTVAQGRAGELFF.

The chain is built from TRBV2 and TRBJ1-1; the D is unclear. Trimming stripped 6 bases from V and 1 base from J, with 12 bases between. The CDR3 has 14 residues. Germline lookup yields CDR1 SNHLY and CDR2 FYNNEI. The CDR3 DNA reads TGTGCCAGCAGGCCCCGGGAGAAGAACACTGAAGCTTTCTTT. Amino acid sequence: CASRPREKNTEAFF.

The chain uses TRBV6-4 and TRBJ2-7; 9 bases line up with TRBD1. J was trimmed by 4 bases and V by 8 bases; bases with no gene match: 6. The V gene's germline CDR1 is MRHNA and CDR2 SNTAGT. The CDR3 runs 13 residues. CDR3 loop: CASPGQGKYEQYF. The CDR3 DNA sequence: TGTGCCAGCCCTGGACAGGGGAAATACGAGCAGTACTTC.

This clone has more than one count but fewer than ten. The chain links TRBV30 to TRBJ1-5; 7 bases line up with TRBD1. CDR1 and CDR2 (germline): GTSNPN, SVGIG (reference sequence). J gave up 0 bases and V 3 bases, and 5 bases lay outside the gene matches. The CDR3 contains 15 residues. CDR3 bases: TGTGCCTGGAGCCAGGGACAGACTAGCAATCAGCCCCAGCATTTT. It is translated as CAWSQGQTSNQPQHF.

DNA of the CDR3: TGTGCCAGTAACTCAGCGGCTACAGCCCTCCCGGGCTACACCTTC. Its protein is CASNSAATALPGYTF. The rearrangement links TRBV19 to TRBJ1-2; D ambiguous. The CDR3 contains 15 residues. V was trimmed by 7 bases and J by 8 bases, leaving 23 bases between them. Germline V CDR1 and CDR2: LNHDA, SQIVND (reference sequence).

This clone was detected only once. The V and J genes are TRBV11-3 and TRBJ2-3; the D gene is possibly TRBD2 (7 bases). The CDR3 loop spans 15 amino acids. Looked up from germline, CDR1 is SGHNT and CDR2 is YENEEA. Trimming removed 5 bases from V and 5 bases from J, with 17 bases in between. CDR3 sequence reads: CASSPREGGGDTQYF. The CDR3 DNA reads TGTGCCAGCAGCCCTCGTGAAGGGGGGGGAGATACGCAGTATTTT.

This clone was detected only a few times. The chain links TRBV28 to TRBJ1-2; tentative D call: TRBD1 (6 bases). CDR3 length: 15 residues. V was pared by 5 bases and J by 0 bases, with 13 bases between. Germline assignment: CDR1 MDHEN and CDR2 SYDVKM. This CDR3 is CASSALNRANYGYTF. DNA for the CDR3: TGTGCCAGCAGTGCCCTTAACAGGGCTAACTATGGCTACACCTTC.

This clone was recorded a few times. The chain employs TRBV4-1 and TRBJ2-5; D perhaps matches TRBD2 (5 bases). The CDR3 runs 13 residues. The germline V gene encodes CDR1 MGHRA and CDR2 YSYEKL. Trimming pared 7 bases from V and 1 base from J, leaving 10 bases between. The CDR3 reads CASTGSSQETQYF. CDR3 DNA: TGCGCCAGCACTGGGAGCTCCCAAGAGACCCAGTACTTC.

The rearrangement joins TRBV5-4 to TRBJ2-7, with D unresolved. In germline, CDR1 is SGHNT, CDR2 YYREEE (reference sequence). The CDR3 is 15 residues long. V was cut by 5 bases and J by 2 bases, with 17 bases left in between. For the CDR3, the DNA is TGTGCCAGCAGATTAGACACGCACGGCACCTACGAGCAGTACTTC. This gives the protein CASRLDTHGTYEQYF.

Written as DNA, the CDR3 is TGTGCCAGCAGCCCCGGGACTACCTACTACGAGCAGTACTTC. The encoded protein is CASSPGTTYYEQYF. The rearrangement links TRBV14 to TRBJ2-7, with 7 bases identical to TRBD2. The V and J ends lost 4 bases and 3 bases, in that order; junction bases with no gene match: 6. Germline assignment: CDR1 SGHDN and CDR2 FVKESK. The CDR3 is 14 residues long. Filled out from reference TRBV14 and TRBJ2-7, the complete variable domain reads EAGVTQFPSHSVIEKGQTVTLRCDPISGHDNLYWYRRVMGKEIKFLLHFVKESKQDESGMPNNRFLAERTGGTYSTLKVQPAELEDSGVYFCASSPGTTYYEQYFGPGTRLTVT.

CDR3 residues: CASSPRSPGGNEKLFF. The CDR3 DNA sequence: TGTGCCAGCAGCCCTAGGTCCCCGGGGGGAAATGAAAAACTGTTTTTT. The V gene is TRBV7-9, the J gene TRBJ1-4; D may be TRBD1 (5 bases). The CDR3 loop spans 16 amino acids. Deletions cut 5 bases from V and 5 bases from J, with 18 bases between. The germline V gene has CDR1 SEHNR and CDR2 FQNEAQ (reference sequence).

The chain combines TRBV2 with TRBJ1-1; D is undetermined. Germline V CDR1 and CDR2: SNHLY, FYNNEI. V was clipped by 8 bases and J by 0 bases, with 10 bases between them. This CDR3 has 13 residues. CDR3 protein: CASSSSLNTEAFF. CDR3 DNA sequence: TGTGCCAGCTCTAGCAGCTTGAACACTGAAGCTTTCTTT.

This clone was found a few times. The CDR3 region is CASSLVGDSYGYTF. The CDR3 region has the DNA TGCGCCAGCAGCTTGGTGGGGGACAGCTATGGCTACACCTTC. The genes are TRBV5-1 and TRBJ1-2, with 7 bases fitting TRBD1. The V gene end was trimmed by 0 bases and the J gene end by 4 bases; junction bases not matched to a gene: 3. CDR3 length: 14 amino acids. The germline gives CDR1 SGHRS, CDR2 YFSETQ.